Reported below is one TCR beta chain. Clones were read by immunoSEQ multiplex PCR, and TCRdb kept only the in-frame ones, dropping some. In the table there are around 40,000 clones, about 85% of which are singletons. The sample is drawn from a study of PD-1 blockade in mismatch repair-deficient tumors. The overall study: Patients had over ten mismatch repair-deficient cancer types and were previously treated and progressing.

The input for sequencing was peripheral blood, taken approximately 1.5 years after starting pembrolizumab. The receptor was isolated from an adult with mismatch repair-deficient cancer.

The CDR3 DNA sequence: TGTGCCAGCAGCACCCGGACAGGGAACACCGGGGAGCTGTTTTTT. Translating gives CASSTRTGNTGELFF. The chain couples TRBV27 to TRBJ2-2, with 7 positions matching TRBD1. This CDR3 comprises 15 residues. CDR1 and CDR2 from the germline V gene are MNHEY and SMNVEV (reference sequence). The ends lost 6 bases at V and 1 base at J; junction bases unmatched: 5.